The TCR beta chain under discussion was sequenced for a study of Ad26.COV2.S vaccination and SARS-CoV-2 variants. This clone was picked up one time. The target antigen is unknown. Overall study results and limits: The analyses of TCR breadth and depth may have understated the size of total T cell responses. The placebo group had lower spike-specific TCR breadth than the vaccine recipients did. Vaccinated and placebo-treated recipients had similar non-spike TCR breadth.

Sequenced by immunoSEQ multiplex PCR; TCRdb stores in-frame clones only, minus some. The sample gives approximately 340,000 clones, 92% of which show up once; under 4% is in the top ten. Germline lookup yields CDR1 SGHVS and CDR2 FNYEAQ. The CDR3 covers 16 residues. The V end was cut by 3 bases, the J end by 1 base, with 15 bases between. The origin of this receptor is a human donor who had recovered from COVID-19. The material was peripheral blood, obtained after recovery from COVID-19. The chain carries TRBV7-6 and TRBJ2-5; D is possibly TRBD1 (6 bases). The CDR3 loop reads CASSLGTGLTQETQYF. The DNA of the CDR3 is TGTGCCAGCAGCTTGGGAACAGGGCTGACCCAAGAGACCCAGTACTTC. The full variable domain, with the rest looked up from reference TRBV7-6 and TRBJ2-5, is GAGVSQSPRYKVTKRGQDVALRCDPISGHVSLYWYRQALGQGPEFLTYFNYEAQQDKSGLPNDRFSAERPEGSISTLTIQRTEQRDSAMYRCASSLGTGLTQETQYFGPGTRLLVL.